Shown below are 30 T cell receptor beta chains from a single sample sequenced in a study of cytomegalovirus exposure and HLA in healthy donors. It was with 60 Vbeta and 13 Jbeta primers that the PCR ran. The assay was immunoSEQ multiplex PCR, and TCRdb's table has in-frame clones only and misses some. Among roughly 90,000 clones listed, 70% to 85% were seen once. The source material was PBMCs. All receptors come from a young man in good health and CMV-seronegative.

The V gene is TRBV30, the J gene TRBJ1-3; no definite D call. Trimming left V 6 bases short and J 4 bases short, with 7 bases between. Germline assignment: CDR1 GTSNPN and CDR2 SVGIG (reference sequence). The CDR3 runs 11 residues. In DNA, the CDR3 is TGTGCCTGTCCCCGGGGAAACACCATATATTTT. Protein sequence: CACPRGNTIYF.

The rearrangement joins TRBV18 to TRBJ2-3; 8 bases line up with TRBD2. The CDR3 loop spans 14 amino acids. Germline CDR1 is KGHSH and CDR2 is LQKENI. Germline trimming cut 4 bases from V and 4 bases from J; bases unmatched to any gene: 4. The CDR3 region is CASSLQRESDTQYF. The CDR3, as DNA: TGTGCCAGCTCACTTCAGCGGGAGTCAGATACGCAGTATTTT.

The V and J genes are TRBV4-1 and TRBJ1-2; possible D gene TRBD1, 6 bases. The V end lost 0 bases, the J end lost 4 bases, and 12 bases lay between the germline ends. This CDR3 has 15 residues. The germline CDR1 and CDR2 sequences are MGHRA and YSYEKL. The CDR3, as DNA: TGCGCCAGCAGCCAAGATGACAGGACCTCCTATGGCTACACCTTC. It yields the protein CASSQDDRTSYGYTF.

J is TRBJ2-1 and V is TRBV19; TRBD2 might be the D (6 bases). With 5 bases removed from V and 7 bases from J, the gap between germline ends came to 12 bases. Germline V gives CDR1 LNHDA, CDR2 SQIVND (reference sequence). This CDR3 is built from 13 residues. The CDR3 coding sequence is TGTGCCAGTAGTCTGGGACTGGCGAATGAGCAGTTCTTC. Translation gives CASSLGLANEQFF. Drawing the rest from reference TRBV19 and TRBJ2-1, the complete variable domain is DGGITQSPKYLFRKEGQNVTLSCEQNLNHDAMYWYRQDPGQGLRLIYYSQIVNDFQKGDIAEGYSVSREKKESFPLTVTSAQKNPTAFYLCASSLGLANEQFFGPGTRLTVL.

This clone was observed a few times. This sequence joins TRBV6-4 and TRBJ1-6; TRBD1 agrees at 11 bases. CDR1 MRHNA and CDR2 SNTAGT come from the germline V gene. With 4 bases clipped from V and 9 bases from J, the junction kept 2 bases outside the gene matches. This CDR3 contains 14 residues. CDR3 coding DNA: TGTGCCAGCAGTGCCGGGACAGGGGGTTCACCCCTCCACTTT. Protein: CASSAGTGGSPLHF.

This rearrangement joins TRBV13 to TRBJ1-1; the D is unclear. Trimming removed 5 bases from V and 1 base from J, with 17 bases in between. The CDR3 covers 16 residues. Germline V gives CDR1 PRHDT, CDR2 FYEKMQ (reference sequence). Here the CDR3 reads CASSSKSRSRNTEAFF. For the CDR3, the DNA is TGTGCCAGCAGCAGCAAGTCCCGTTCCCGGAACACTGAAGCTTTCTTT. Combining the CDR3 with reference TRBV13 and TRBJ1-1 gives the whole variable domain AAGVIQSPRHLIKEKRETATLKCYPIPRHDTVYWYQQGPGQDPQFLISFYEKMQSDKGSIPDRFSAQQFSDYHSELNMSSLELGDSALYFCASSSKSRSRNTEAFFGQGTRLTVV.

CDR3 bases: TGTGCCAGCAGCCTAATAGCGGGGACCCAAGAGACCCAGTACTTC. Encoded protein: CASSLIAGTQETQYF. The V and J genes are TRBV27 and TRBJ2-5; 8 bases match TRBD2. Germline V CDR1 and CDR2: MNHEY, SMNVEV (reference sequence). J was trimmed by 1 base and V by 6 bases; bases with no gene match: 7. The CDR3 extends over 15 amino acids.

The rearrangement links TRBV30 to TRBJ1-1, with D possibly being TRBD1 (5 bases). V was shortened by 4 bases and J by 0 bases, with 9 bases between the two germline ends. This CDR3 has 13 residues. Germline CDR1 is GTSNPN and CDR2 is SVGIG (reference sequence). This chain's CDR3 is CAWMGQMNTEAFF. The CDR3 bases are TGTGCCTGGATGGGGCAGATGAACACTGAAGCTTTCTTT.

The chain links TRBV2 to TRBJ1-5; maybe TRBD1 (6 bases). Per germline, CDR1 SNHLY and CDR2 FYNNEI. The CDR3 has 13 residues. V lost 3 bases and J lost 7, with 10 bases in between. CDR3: CASSDNRVQPQHF. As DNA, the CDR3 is TGTGCCAGCAGTGATAACAGGGTCCAGCCCCAGCATTTT.

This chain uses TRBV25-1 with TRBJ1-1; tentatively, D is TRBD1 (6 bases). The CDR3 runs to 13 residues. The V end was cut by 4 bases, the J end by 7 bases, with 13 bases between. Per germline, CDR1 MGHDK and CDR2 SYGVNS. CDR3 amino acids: CASSVRTASEAFF. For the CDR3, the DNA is TGTGCCAGCAGTGTCCGGACAGCCAGTGAAGCTTTCTTT.

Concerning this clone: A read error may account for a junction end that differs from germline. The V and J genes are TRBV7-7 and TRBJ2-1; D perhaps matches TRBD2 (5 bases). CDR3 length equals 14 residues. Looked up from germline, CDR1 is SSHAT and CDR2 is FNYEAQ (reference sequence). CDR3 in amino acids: CASSLDSPGDEQFF. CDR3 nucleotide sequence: TGTGCTAGCAGCTTGGACTCCCCCGGGGATGAGCAGTTCTTC.

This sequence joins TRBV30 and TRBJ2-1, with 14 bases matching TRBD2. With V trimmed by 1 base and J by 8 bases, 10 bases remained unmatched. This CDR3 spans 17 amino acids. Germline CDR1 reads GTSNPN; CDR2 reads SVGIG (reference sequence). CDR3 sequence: CAWSASPGTSGSYEQFF. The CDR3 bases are TGTGCCTGGAGTGCCTCACCCGGGACTAGCGGGAGCTATGAGCAGTTCTTC.

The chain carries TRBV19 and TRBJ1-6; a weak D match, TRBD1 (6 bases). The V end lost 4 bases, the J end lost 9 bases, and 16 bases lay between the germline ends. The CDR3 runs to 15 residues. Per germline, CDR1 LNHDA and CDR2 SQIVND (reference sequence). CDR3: CASSTSPTGISPLHF. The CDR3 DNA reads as TGTGCCAGTAGTACGTCCCCCACAGGGATTTCACCCCTCCACTTT.

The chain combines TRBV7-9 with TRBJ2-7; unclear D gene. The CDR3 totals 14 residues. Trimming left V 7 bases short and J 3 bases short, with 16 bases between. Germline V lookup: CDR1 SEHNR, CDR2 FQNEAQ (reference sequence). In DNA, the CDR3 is TGTGCCAGCACCCCATGGGCAAAAGTCTACGAGCAGTACTTC. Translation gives CASTPWAKVYEQYF.

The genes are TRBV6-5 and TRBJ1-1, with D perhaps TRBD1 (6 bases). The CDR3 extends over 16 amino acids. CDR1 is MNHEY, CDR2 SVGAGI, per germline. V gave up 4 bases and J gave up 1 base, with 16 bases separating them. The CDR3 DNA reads TGTGCCAGCAGTTCGCCTTGGACAGTCACGAACACTGAAGCTTTCTTT. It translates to CASSSPWTVTNTEAFF.

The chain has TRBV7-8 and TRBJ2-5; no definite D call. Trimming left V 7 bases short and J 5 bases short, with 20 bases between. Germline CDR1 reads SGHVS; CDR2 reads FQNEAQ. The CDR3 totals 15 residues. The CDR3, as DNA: TGTGCCAGCACGCACGTTACAAGACTCGGGGAGACCCAGTACTTC. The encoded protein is CASTHVTRLGETQYF.

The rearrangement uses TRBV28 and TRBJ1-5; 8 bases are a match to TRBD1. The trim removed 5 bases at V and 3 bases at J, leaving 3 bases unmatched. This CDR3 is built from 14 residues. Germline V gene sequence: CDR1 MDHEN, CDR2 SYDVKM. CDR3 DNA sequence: TGTGCCAGCAGTGTGACAGGGGCCAATCAGCCCCAGCATTTT. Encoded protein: CASSVTGANQPQHF.

CDR3 in amino acids: CASSWYGTQDGYTF. CDR3 in DNA: TGTGCCAGCAGTTGGTACGGGACACAGGATGGCTACACCTTC. This chain connects TRBV27 to TRBJ1-2; D is possibly TRBD1 (6 bases). The CDR3 extends over 14 amino acids. The germline V gene has CDR1 MNHEY and CDR2 SMNVEV (reference sequence). The V end was cut by 4 bases, the J end by 6 bases, with 15 bases between.

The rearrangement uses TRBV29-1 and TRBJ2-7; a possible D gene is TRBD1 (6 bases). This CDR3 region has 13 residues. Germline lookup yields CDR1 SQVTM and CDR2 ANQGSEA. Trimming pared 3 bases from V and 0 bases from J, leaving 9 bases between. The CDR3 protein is CSVDQGHSYEQYF. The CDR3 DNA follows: TGCAGCGTTGATCAGGGGCACTCCTACGAGCAGTACTTC.

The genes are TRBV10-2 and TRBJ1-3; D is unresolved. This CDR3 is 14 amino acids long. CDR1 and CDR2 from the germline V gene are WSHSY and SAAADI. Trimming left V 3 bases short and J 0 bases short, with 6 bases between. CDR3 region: CASSDSLSGNTIYF. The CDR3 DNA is TGCGCCAGCAGTGACAGTCTCTCTGGAAACACCATATATTTT.

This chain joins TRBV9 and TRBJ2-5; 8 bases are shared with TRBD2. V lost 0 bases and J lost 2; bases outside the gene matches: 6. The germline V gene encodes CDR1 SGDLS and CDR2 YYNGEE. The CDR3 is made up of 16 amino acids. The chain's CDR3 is CASSVDLAGRQETQYF. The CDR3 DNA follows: TGTGCCAGCAGCGTAGACCTAGCGGGTAGACAAGAGACCCAGTACTTC.

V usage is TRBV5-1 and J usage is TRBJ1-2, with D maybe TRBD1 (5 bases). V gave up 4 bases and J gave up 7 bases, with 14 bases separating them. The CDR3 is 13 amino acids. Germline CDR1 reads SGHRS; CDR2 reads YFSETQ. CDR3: CASSRQGIGGYTF. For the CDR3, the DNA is TGCGCCAGCAGCCGGCAGGGAATCGGTGGCTACACCTTC.

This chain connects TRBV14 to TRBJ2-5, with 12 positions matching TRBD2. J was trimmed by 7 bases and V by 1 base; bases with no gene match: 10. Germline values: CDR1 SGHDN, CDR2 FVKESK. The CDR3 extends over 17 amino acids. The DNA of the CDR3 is TGTGCCAGCAGCCAAGTGGTGGGACTAGCGGGCTCGGGGACCCAGTACTTC. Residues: CASSQVVGLAGSGTQYF.

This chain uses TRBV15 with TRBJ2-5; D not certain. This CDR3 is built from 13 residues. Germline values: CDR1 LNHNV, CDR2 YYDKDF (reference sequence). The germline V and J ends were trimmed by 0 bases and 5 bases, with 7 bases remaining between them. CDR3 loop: CATSRDLQETQYF. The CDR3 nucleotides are TGTGCCACCAGCAGAGATCTCCAGGAGACCCAGTACTTC.

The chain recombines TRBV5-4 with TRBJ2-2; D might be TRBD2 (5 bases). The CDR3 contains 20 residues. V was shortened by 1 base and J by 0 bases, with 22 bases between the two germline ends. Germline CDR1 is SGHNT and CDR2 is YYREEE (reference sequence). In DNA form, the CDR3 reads TGTGCCAGCAGCTTGAAAGGCAGTGGAGGACTCCGACCGAACACCGGGGAGCTGTTTTTT. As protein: CASSLKGSGGLRPNTGELFF.

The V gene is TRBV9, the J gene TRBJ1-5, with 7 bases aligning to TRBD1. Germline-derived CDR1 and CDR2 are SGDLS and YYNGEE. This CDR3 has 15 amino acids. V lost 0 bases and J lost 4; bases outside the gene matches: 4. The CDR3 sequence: CASSVGGTANQPQHF. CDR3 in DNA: TGTGCCAGCAGCGTAGGGGGGACAGCTAATCAGCCCCAGCATTTT.

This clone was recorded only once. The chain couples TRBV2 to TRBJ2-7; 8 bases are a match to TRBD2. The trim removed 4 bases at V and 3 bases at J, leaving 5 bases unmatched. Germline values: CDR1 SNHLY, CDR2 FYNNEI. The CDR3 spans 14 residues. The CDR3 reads CASSVTSANYEQYF. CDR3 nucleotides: TGTGCCAGCAGTGTGACTAGCGCTAACTACGAGCAGTACTTC.

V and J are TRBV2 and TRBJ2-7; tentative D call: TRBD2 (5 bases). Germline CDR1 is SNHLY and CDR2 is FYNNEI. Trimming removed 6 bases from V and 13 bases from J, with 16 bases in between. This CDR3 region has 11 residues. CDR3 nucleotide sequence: TGTGCCAGCAGGGACCCCGGGATTTCCTACTTC. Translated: CASRDPGISYF.

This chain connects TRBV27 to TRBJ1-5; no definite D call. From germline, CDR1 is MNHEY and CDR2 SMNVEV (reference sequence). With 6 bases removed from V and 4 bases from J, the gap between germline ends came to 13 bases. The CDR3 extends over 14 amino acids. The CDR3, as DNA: TGTGCCAGCAGCAGTGGCAGACTTAATCAGCCCCAGCATTTT. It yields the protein CASSSGRLNQPQHF.

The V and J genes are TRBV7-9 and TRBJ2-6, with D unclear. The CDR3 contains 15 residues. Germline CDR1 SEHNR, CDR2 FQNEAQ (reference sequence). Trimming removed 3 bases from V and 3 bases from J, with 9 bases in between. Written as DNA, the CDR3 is TGTGCCAGCAGCTTTCCCTCTGTTGGGGCCAACGTCCTGACTTTC. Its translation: CASSFPSVGANVLTF. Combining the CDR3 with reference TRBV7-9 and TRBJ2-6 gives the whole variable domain DTGVSQNPRHKITKRGQNVTFRCDPISEHNRLYWYRQTLGQGPEFLTYFQNEAQLEKSRLLSDRFSAERPKGSFSTLEIQRTEQGDSAMYLCASSFPSVGANVLTFGAGSRLTVL.